A single TCR beta chain is shown here with its context. Its antigen is currently not known. Base qualities are not recorded, but no much larger clone differs from it by a single base. The data derive from a study of blood T cell repertoires in COVID-19 (dated by TCRdb to between 2020 and 2021). Study-wide context: Samples from collaborators originated in the United States, Italy and Spain and spanned both the acute and convalescent phases of COVID-19. HLA class I and class II types, where available, came from metadata supplied by the sample provider rather than from assay-based typing. A de-identified subject ID, COVID-19 status, age in years and sex were almost always included in the sample metadata. Samples were obtained from the ongoing ImmuneRACE study (first 160 participants) and from 1,254 subjects provided by 6 global collaborators. The repertoires were made available in a free public database intended to serve as a resource for research on the immune response to SARS-CoV-2. The material from the prospective study consisted of cDNA or gDNA derived from T cells, B-cell-depleted T cells, or PBMCs. Deeply sampled blood TCRbeta repertoires from subjects exposed to, actively infected with, or recovered from COVID-19 were included in the dataset. The investigation overall reported the following: How much clinical and demographic metadata was included differed by source and by participant, and the metadata was provided uncurated.

Trimming removed 0 bases from V and 7 bases from J; the gene matches leave 11 bases unexplained. Measured from the cysteine to the phenylalanine, the CDR3 is 17 residues long. Just CDR3 DNA is preserved here, 51 bases in frame from base 1. From the germline V gene (reference sequence), CDR1 is SGHNT and CDR2 is YYREEE. The collaborating institutions used their own protocols to collect whole blood in K2EDTA tubes. For TCRbeta analysis, collaborators shipped samples as frozen whole blood, isolated PBMCs, or DNA extracted from either of those sample types. TCRbeta CDR3 regions were amplified from genomic DNA by means of the immunoSEQ Assay, a bias-controlled multiplex PCR. As for how the authors treated the data: The number of nucleated cells in each sample was estimated from the amplification of reference gene primers within the assay. Sequence reads were collapsed and filtered to measure the absolute abundance of every unique TCRbeta CDR3 rearrangement. For each sample, productive Simpson clonality was calculated as the square root of Simpson's diversity index over productive rearrangements. Entries here come from immuneACCESS through TCRdb and include only in-frame sequences with V and J called. Some clones fail to appear in such tables; in the studies checked, an unresolved V gene covers under half of the shortfall, and the cause of the remainder is unknown. The DNA gave D and trimming, while V, J and clone size come from that table. The sample includes some 97,000 clones, with more than 70% observed a single time. Together, the top ten hold more than 10% of the sample.

The source is a human donor in a cohort sampled during active COVID-19. Sequenced input: peripheral blood. The rearranged chain carries TRBV5-4 and TRBJ2-1; TRBD2 agrees with 9 junctional bases. The nucleotide sequence reads TGTGCCAGCAGCTTGGGTGGTGGTAGCGGGAGTTATAATGAGCAGTTCTTC. Its product reads: CASSLGGGSGSYNEQFF.